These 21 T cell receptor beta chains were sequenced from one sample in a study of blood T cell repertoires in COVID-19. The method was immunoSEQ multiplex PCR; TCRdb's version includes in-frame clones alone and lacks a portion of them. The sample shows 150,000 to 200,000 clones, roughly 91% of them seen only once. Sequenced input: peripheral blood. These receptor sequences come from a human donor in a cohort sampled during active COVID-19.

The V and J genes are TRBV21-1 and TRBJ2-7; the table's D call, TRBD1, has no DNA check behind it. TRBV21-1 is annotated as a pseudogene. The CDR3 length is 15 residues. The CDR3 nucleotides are TGTGCCAGCAGTCGGGACAGGGGGCGCGACTACGAGCAGTACTTC. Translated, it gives CASSRDRGRDYEQYF.

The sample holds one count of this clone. The CDR3 DNA is TGCAGCGTTGGGAAGGGGGGGTACAATGAGCAGTTCTTC. This gives the protein CSVGKGGYNEQFF. The chain carries TRBV29-1 and TRBJ2-1; D possibly corresponds to TRBD2 (7 bases). V lost 4 bases, J lost 4 bases, and 11 bases lay in between. Germline V gives CDR1 SQVTM, CDR2 ANQGSEA. The CDR3 is made up of 13 amino acids.

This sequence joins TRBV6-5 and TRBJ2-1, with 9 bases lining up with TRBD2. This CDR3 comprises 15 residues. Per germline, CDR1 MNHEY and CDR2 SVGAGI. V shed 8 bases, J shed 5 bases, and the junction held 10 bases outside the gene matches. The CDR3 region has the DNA TGTGCCAGCCGGGCGGGAGGGCCTCCAAACAATGAGCAGTTCTTC. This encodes CASRAGGPPNNEQFF.

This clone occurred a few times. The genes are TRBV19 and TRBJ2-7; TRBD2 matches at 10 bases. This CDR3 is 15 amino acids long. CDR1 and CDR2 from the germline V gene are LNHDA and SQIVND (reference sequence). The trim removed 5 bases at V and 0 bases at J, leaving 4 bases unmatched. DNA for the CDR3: TGTGCCAGTAGTCCTTGGACTAGCGGCTCCTACGAGCAGTACTTC. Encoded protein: CASSPWTSGSYEQYF. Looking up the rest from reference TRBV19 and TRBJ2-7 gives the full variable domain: DGGITQSPKYLFRKEGQNVTLSCEQNLNHDAMYWYRQDPGQGLRLIYYSQIVNDFQKGDIAEGYSVSREKKESFPLTVTSAQKNPTAFYLCASSPWTSGSYEQYFGPGTRLTVT.

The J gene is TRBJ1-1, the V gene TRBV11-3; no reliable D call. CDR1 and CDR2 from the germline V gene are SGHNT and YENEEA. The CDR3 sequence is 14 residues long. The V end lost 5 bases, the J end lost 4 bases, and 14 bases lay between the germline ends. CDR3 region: CASSRGGSSTEAFF. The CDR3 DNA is TGTGCCAGCAGCCGGGGTGGAAGCAGCACTGAAGCTTTCTTT.

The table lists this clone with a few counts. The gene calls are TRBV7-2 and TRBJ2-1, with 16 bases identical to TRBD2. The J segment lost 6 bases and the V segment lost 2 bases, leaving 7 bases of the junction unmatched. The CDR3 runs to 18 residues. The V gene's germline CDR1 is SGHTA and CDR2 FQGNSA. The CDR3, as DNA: TGTGCCAGCAGCTTAATGTCCGGGACTAGCGGGAGGGCCAATGAGCAGTTCTTC. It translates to CASSLMSGTSGRANEQFF.

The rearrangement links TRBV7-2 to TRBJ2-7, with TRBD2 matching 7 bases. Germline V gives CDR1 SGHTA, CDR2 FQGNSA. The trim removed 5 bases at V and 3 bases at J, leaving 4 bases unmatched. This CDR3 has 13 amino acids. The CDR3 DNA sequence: TGTGCCAGCAGCCTGGGGGGGGTCTACGAGCAGTACTTC. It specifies CASSLGGVYEQYF. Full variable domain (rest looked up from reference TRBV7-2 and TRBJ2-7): GAGVSQSPSNKVTEKGKDVELRCDPISGHTALYWYRQSLGQGLEFLIYFQGNSAPDKSGLPSDRFSAERTGGSVSTLTIQRTQQEDSAVYLCASSLGGVYEQYFGPGTRLTVT.

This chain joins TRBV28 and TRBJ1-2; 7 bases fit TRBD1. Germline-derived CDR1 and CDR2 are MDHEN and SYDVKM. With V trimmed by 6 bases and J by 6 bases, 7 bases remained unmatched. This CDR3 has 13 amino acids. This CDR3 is CASSLRTGDGYTF. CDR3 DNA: TGTGCCAGCAGCCTCCGAACAGGGGATGGCTACACCTTC.

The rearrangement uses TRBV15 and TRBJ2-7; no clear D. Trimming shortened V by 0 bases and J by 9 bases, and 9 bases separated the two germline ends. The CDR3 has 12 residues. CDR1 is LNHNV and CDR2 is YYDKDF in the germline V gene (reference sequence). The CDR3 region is CATSRDRLVQYF. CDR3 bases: TGTGCCACCAGCAGAGACCGGTTAGTGCAGTACTTC.

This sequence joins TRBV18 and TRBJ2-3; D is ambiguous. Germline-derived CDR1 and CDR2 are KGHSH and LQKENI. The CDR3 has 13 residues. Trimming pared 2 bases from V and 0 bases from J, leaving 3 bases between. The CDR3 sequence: CASSPGSTDTQYF. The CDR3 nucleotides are TGTGCCAGCTCACCAGGCAGCACAGATACGCAGTATTTT.

The DNA of the CDR3 is TGTGCCAGCAGCTTCACAGGATATATCACCACCGGGGAGCTGTTTTTT. The encoded protein is CASSFTGYITTGELFF. The gene calls are TRBV7-9 and TRBJ2-2; TRBD1 might be the D (5 bases). The CDR3 loop spans 16 amino acids. From germline, CDR1 is SEHNR and CDR2 FQNEAQ (reference sequence). V was shortened by 3 bases and J by 4 bases, with 15 bases between the two germline ends.

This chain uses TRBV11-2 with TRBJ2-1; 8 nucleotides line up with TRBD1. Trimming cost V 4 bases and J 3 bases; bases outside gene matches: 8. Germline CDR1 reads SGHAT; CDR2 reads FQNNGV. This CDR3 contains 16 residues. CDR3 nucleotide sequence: TGTGCCAGCAGCTCAGGGACAGGCCGCTACTACAATGAGCAGTTCTTC. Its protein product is CASSSGTGRYYNEQFF.

The CDR3 sequence is CASSVAGGPPNTQYF. In nucleotides, the CDR3 is TGTGCCAGCAGCGTAGCCGGGGGGCCCCCAAATACGCAGTATTTT. The chain links TRBV9 to TRBJ2-3; a possible D gene is TRBD2 (7 bases). The V end lost 0 bases, the J end lost 7 bases, and 15 bases lay between the germline ends. From germline, CDR1 is SGDLS and CDR2 YYNGEE. This CDR3 spans 15 amino acids.

CDR3 protein: CASSLKSGYGAVTYNEQFF. CDR3 nucleotide sequence: TGTGCCAGCAGCTTAAAATCAGGTTATGGAGCGGTTACCTACAATGAGCAGTTCTTC. This sequence joins TRBV11-2 and TRBJ2-1; weak D call: TRBD2 (5 bases). V lost 2 bases and J 2 bases, leaving 22 bases between the germline ends. Per the germline V gene, CDR1 is SGHAT and CDR2 is FQNNGV. The CDR3 loop spans 19 amino acids. The variable domain in full, completed from reference TRBV11-2 and TRBJ2-1, reads EAGVAQSPRYKIIEKRQSVAFWCNPISGHATLYWYQQILGQGPKLLIQFQNNGVVDDSQLPKDRFSAERLKGVDSTLKIQPAKLEDSAVYLCASSLKSGYGAVTYNEQFFGPGTRLTVL.

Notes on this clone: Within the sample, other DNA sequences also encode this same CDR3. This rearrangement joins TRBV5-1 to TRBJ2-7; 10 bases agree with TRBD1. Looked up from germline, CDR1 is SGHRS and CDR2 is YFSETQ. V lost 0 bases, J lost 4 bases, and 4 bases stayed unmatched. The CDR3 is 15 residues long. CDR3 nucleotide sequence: TGCGCCAGCAGCTTGGGCGACAGGGGGCTATACGAGCAGTACTTC. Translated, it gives CASSLGDRGLYEQYF.

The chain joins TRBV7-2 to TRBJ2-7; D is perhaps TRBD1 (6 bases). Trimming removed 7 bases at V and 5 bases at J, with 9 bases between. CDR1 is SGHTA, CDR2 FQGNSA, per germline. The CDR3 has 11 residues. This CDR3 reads CASTHRDEQYF. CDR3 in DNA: TGTGCCAGCACCCACAGGGACGAGCAGTACTTC.

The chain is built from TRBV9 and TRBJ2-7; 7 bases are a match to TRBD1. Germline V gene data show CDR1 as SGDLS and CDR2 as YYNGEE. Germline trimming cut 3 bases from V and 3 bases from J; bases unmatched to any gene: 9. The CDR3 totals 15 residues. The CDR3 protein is CASSALEGARYEQYF. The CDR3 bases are TGTGCCAGCAGCGCCCTAGAGGGGGCCCGCTACGAGCAGTACTTC.

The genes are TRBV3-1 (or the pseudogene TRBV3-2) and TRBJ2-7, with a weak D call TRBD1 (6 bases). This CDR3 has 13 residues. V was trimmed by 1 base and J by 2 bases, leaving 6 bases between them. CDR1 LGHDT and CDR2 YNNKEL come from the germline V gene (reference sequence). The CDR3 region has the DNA TGTGCCAGCAGCCAAGGGACAGCCTACGAGCAGTACTTC. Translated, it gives CASSQGTAYEQYF.

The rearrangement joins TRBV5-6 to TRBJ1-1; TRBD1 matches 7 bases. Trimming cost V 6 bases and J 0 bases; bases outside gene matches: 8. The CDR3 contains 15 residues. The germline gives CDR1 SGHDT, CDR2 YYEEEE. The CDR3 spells CASTQGDRLNTEAFF. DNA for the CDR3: TGTGCCAGCACCCAAGGGGACAGACTGAACACTGAAGCTTTCTTT.

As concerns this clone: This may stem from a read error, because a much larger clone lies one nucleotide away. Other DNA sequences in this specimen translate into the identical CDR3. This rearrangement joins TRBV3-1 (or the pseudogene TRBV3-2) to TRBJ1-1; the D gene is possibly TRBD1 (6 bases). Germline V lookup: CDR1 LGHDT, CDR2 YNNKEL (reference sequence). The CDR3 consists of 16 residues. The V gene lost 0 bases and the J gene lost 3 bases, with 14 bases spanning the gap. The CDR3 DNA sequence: TGTGCCAGCAGCCAAGAGCAGTCAAAGGGGGACACTGAAGCTTTCTTT. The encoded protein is CASSQEQSKGDTEAFF.

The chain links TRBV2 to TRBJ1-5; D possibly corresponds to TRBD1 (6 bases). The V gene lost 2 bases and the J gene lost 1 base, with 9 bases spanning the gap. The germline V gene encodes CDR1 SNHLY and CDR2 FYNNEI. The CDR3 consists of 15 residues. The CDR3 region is CASSETGGSNQPQHF. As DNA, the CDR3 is TGTGCCAGCAGTGAAACGGGGGGCAGCAATCAGCCCCAGCATTTT.